Described below is a single T cell receptor (beta chain) sequence and its context. Measured with immunoSEQ multiplex PCR; TCRdb has only the in-frame clones, and not every one. This table holds approximately 210,000 clones, 70% to 90% found once. The data are from a study of blood T cell repertoires in COVID-19. Study-wide context: T cells, B-cell-depleted T cells, or PBMCs supplied cDNA or gDNA.

The length of the CDR3 is 12 residues. V was clipped by 3 bases and J by 7 bases, with 9 bases between them. CDR1 LNHDA and CDR2 SQIVND come from the germline V gene (reference sequence). This receptor was identified in a man aged 50-59 years with COVID-19, enrolled during active disease. Source material: peripheral blood. This chain joins TRBV19 and TRBJ1-1; unclear D gene. CDR3 residues: CASSIAGYEAFF. CDR3 nucleotides: TGTGCCAGTAGTATCGCGGGTTATGAAGCTTTCTTT. The entire variable domain, with the rest obtained from reference TRBV19 and TRBJ1-1, is as follows: DGGITQSPKYLFRKEGQNVTLSCEQNLNHDAMYWYRQDPGQGLRLIYYSQIVNDFQKGDIAEGYSVSREKKESFPLTVTSAQKNPTAFYLCASSIAGYEAFFGQGTRLTVV.